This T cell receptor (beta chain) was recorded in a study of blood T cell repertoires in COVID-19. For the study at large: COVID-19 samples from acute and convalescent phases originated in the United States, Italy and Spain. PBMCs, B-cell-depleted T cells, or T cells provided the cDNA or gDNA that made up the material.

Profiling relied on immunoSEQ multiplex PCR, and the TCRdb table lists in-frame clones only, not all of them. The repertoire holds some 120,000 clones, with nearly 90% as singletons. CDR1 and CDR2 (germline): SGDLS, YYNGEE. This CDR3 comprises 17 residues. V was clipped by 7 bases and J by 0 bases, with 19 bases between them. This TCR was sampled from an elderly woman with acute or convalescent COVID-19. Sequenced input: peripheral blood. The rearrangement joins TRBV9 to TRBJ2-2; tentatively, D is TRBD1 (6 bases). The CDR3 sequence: CASGARGTGPNTGELFF. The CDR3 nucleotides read TGTGCCAGCGGGGCCAGGGGAACCGGCCCGAACACCGGGGAGCTGTTTTTT.